Presented here are 25 T cell receptor beta chains from one specimen sequenced in a study of cytomegalovirus exposure and HLA in healthy donors. The PCR employed 60 Vbeta primers together with 13 Jbeta primers. Profiled with immunoSEQ multiplex PCR; TCRdb holds only in-frame clones, not every one. The table shows 100,000 to 130,000 clones, with over 75% occurring only once. The material sequenced was PBMCs. These TCRs come from a male donor in good health and CMV-seronegative.

This chain connects TRBV5-1 to TRBJ2-1; no reliable D call. Between the trimmed V and J ends, which lost 4 bases and 6 bases, there was a span of 8 bases. This CDR3 has 12 residues. Germline values: CDR1 SGHRS, CDR2 YFSETQ. CDR3 nucleotides: TGCGCCAGCAGCCTCCCTAGCAATGAGCAGTTCTTC. Amino acids: CASSLPSNEQFF.

The chain combines TRBV28 with TRBJ2-3; TRBD2 aligns across 7 bases. V lost 2 bases, J lost 5 bases, and 7 bases stayed unmatched. The length of the CDR3 is 15 residues. Germline CDR1 is MDHEN and CDR2 is SYDVKM. CDR3 nucleotides: TGTGCCAGCAGTTTAGGGGGGGGAGACGGAGATACGCAGTATTTT. Protein product: CASSLGGGDGDTQYF.

The chain employs TRBV30 and TRBJ2-7; D possibly corresponds to TRBD2 (5 bases). Germline CDR1 and CDR2: GTSNPN and SVGIG (reference sequence). V lost 2 bases and J lost 2, with 13 bases in between. The CDR3 is 14 amino acids. As DNA, the CDR3 is TGTGCCTGGAGTCACGCCCGGGGAACCTACGAGCAGTACTTC. Amino acid sequence: CAWSHARGTYEQYF.

This rearrangement joins TRBV6-1 to TRBJ2-5, with 7 bases identical to TRBD1. The tail of the sequence fits TRBJ2-7 better, so the J call may be wrong. Germline CDR1 and CDR2: MNHNS and SASEGT. The CDR3 contains 15 residues. CDR3 residues: CASSDYLGDSYEQYF. CDR3 nucleotide sequence: TGTGCCAGCAGTGATTACCTGGGGGACAGTTACGAGCAGTACTTC.

J is TRBJ2-1 and V is TRBV10-3, with 11 positions matching TRBD2. This CDR3 has 16 residues. Germline CDR1 reads ENHRY; CDR2 reads SYGVKD. V shed 0 bases, J shed 10 bases, and the junction held 8 bases outside the gene matches. The CDR3 sequence: CAISESGSGRGWEQFF. Here the CDR3 DNA reads TGTGCCATCAGTGAGTCGGGTAGCGGGAGGGGTTGGGAGCAGTTCTTC.

The chain joins TRBV9 to TRBJ2-2; weak D call: TRBD2 (5 bases). Trimming removed 0 bases at V and 4 bases at J, with 10 bases between. Germline loops: CDR1 SGDLS, CDR2 YYNGEE. The CDR3 contains 15 residues. CDR3 residues: CASSVEGGTTGELFF. In DNA, the CDR3 is TGTGCCAGCAGCGTAGAAGGAGGTACCACCGGGGAGCTGTTTTTT.

V and J are TRBV6-5 and TRBJ1-5; TRBD1 agrees at 7 bases. V trimming: 5 bases; J trimming: 0 bases; junction bases outside the gene matches: 4. Germline-derived CDR1 and CDR2 are MNHEY and SVGAGI. CDR3 length: 15 amino acids. CDR3 nucleotide sequence: TGTGCCAGCAGTGCGGACAGGAGTAGCAATCAGCCCCAGCATTTT. Amino acid sequence: CASSADRSSNQPQHF.

The chain recombines TRBV6-5 with TRBJ2-7; 8 positions match TRBD1. The germline gives CDR1 MNHEY, CDR2 SVGAGI. J was trimmed by 5 bases and V by 6 bases; bases with no gene match: 6. The CDR3 loop spans 13 amino acids. CDR3 in DNA: TGTGCCAGCAGCAGAAAGACAGGGGACGAGCAGTACTTC. It translates to CASSRKTGDEQYF.

The chain recombines TRBV30 with TRBJ2-7; D may be TRBD2 (6 bases). Per the germline V gene, CDR1 is GTSNPN and CDR2 is SVGIG (reference sequence). This CDR3 is built from 13 residues. V was clipped by 5 bases and J by 4 bases, with 15 bases between them. The CDR3 DNA follows: TGTGCCTGGGAGGTAGGAGGGAGTTACGAGCAGTACTTC. Protein: CAWEVGGSYEQYF.

This clone has just a few counts. The CDR3, as DNA: TGTGCCAGCAGTTACTCCGGGACTAGCGGGAACGAGCAGTACTTC. Amino acids: CASSYSGTSGNEQYF. This rearrangement joins TRBV6-6 to TRBJ2-7; 13 bases map to TRBD2. Germline CDR1 reads MNHNY; CDR2 reads SVGAGI (reference sequence). V was clipped by 0 bases and J by 5 bases; unmatched bases: 1. This CDR3 comprises 15 residues.

The rearrangement joins TRBV19 to TRBJ1-2; D might be TRBD1 (5 bases). Trimming stripped 3 bases from V and 0 bases from J, with 11 bases between. The germline CDR1 and CDR2 sequences are LNHDA and SQIVND (reference sequence). The CDR3 is made up of 15 amino acids. DNA for the CDR3: TGTGCCAGTAGTATGGAGGGGTTTGCTAACTATGGCTACACCTTC. Its translation is CASSMEGFANYGYTF.

The chain couples TRBV27 to TRBJ2-3, with D perhaps matching TRBD2 (6 bases). The V gene's germline CDR1 is MNHEY and CDR2 SMNVEV (reference sequence). V lost 2 bases to trimming and J lost 1 base, with 13 bases between them. The CDR3 totals 16 residues. As DNA, the CDR3 is TGTGCCAGCAGTTTAAACATAGCGGTTGGCACAGATACGCAGTATTTT. Protein sequence: CASSLNIAVGTDTQYF.

This chain joins TRBV19 and TRBJ1-5, with a tentative D call TRBD1 (5 bases). Trimming took off 3 bases at V and 7 bases at J, with 13 bases between the two ends. The CDR3 sequence is 14 residues long. Germline loops: CDR1 LNHDA, CDR2 SQIVND (reference sequence). The CDR3 reads CASSIRGVGQPQHF. Here the CDR3 DNA reads TGTGCCAGTAGTATTCGGGGGGTCGGACAGCCCCAGCATTTT.

The genes are TRBV18 and TRBJ2-3; 16 bases line up with TRBD2. From germline, CDR1 is KGHSH and CDR2 LQKENI. There are 16 residues in the CDR3. V was pared by 3 bases and J by 3 bases, with 0 bases of the junction left unmatched. CDR3 nucleotides: TGTGCCAGCTCACCGGGACTAGCGGGAGGGACAGATACGCAGTATTTT. This translates into CASSPGLAGGTDTQYF.

This clone has a handful of counts. The chain couples TRBV13 to TRBJ2-1; 11 bases align to TRBD2. Trimming took 5 bases from V and 5 from J; bases not matched to a gene: 5. This CDR3 region has 15 residues. Germline CDR1 and CDR2: PRHDT and FYEKMQ (reference sequence). In DNA form, the CDR3 reads TGTGCCAGCAGCCCCGGGACTAGCGGAAACAATGAGCAGTTCTTC. Translated, it gives CASSPGTSGNNEQFF.

This clone occurred once. The chain carries TRBV9 and TRBJ1-1; TRBD1 agrees at 7 bases. Germline V gene data show CDR1 as SGDLS and CDR2 as YYNGEE. Unmatched junction bases numbered 15, after V lost 4 bases and J lost 0 bases. The CDR3 contains 18 residues. This CDR3 reads CASSPRTGSGTVNTEAFF. The CDR3, as DNA: TGTGCCAGCAGCCCGAGGACTGGGTCCGGGACAGTGAACACTGAAGCTTTCTTT. The full variable domain, its missing parts supplied by reference TRBV9 and TRBJ1-1, is DSGVTQTPKHLITATGQRVTLRCSPRSGDLSVYWYQQSLDQGLQFLIQYYNGEERAKGNILERFSAQQFPDLHSELNLSSLELGDSALYFCASSPRTGSGTVNTEAFFGQGTRLTVV.

V gene TRBV4-1 combines with J gene TRBJ2-1; 8 nucleotides line up with TRBD2. Germline V gene data show CDR1 as MGHRA and CDR2 as YSYEKL. There are 16 residues in the CDR3. V shed 2 bases and J 9 bases; nucleotides not matched to a gene: 12. For the CDR3, the DNA is TGCGCCAGCAGCCAAACCTCGGCGGGGGGATTGATTGAGCAGTTCTTC. This encodes CASSQTSAGGLIEQFF.

V gene TRBV27 combines with J gene TRBJ2-7; 12 nucleotides match TRBD2. Germline CDR1 and CDR2: MNHEY and SMNVEV (reference sequence). V trimming: 0 bases; J trimming: 7 bases; junction bases outside the gene matches: 7. The length of the CDR3 is 16 residues. The CDR3 nucleotides read TGTGCCAGCAGTTTATCCTCGACTAGCGGGAGAGTGGAGCAGTACTTC. Translation gives CASSLSSTSGRVEQYF.

This rearrangement joins TRBV29-1 to TRBJ2-3; 8 nucleotides match TRBD2. From germline, CDR1 is SQVTM and CDR2 ANQGSEA. CDR3 length: 13 residues. J was trimmed by 0 bases and V by 7 bases; bases with no gene match: 3. CDR3 in amino acids: CSDKRGSTDTQYF. CDR3 coding DNA: TGCAGCGACAAGCGGGGGAGCACAGATACGCAGTATTTT.

The genes are TRBV15 and TRBJ1-2, with D perhaps TRBD1 (6 bases). Germline V CDR1 and CDR2: LNHNV, YYDKDF (reference sequence). The V and J ends lost 0 bases and 8 bases respectively, with 13 bases between them. This CDR3 is built from 14 residues. The CDR3 DNA follows: TGTGCCACCAGCAGAGAGGGCAGGGGAGACGGCTACACCTTC. Amino acid sequence: CATSREGRGDGYTF.

This chain connects TRBV11-3 to TRBJ2-7; 9 nucleotides align to TRBD2. CDR3 size: 15 residues. Trimming removed 4 bases from V and 6 bases from J; junction bases left unmatched: 10. Germline V gene sequence: CDR1 SGHNT, CDR2 YENEEA. The CDR3 reads CASSYRAGGDPEQYF. For the CDR3, the DNA is TGTGCCAGCAGCTACCGAGCGGGAGGCGACCCCGAGCAGTACTTC.

This chain uses TRBV5-1 with TRBJ2-1; D perhaps matches TRBD1 (6 bases). Trimming left V 4 bases short and J 1 base short, with 12 bases between. CDR3 length: 15 residues. Per the germline V gene, CDR1 is SGHRS and CDR2 is YFSETQ. The CDR3 loop is CASSEEQGSYNEQFF. CDR3 nucleotides: TGCGCCAGCAGCGAAGAGCAGGGGTCCTACAATGAGCAGTTCTTC.

V gene TRBV14 combines with J gene TRBJ2-5; a weak D match, TRBD2 (5 bases). CDR1 and CDR2 (germline): SGHDN, FVKESK. Trimming shortened V by 0 bases and J by 7 bases, and 12 bases separated the two germline ends. The CDR3 length is 14 residues. As DNA, the CDR3 is TGTGCCAGCAGCCAAGATCCGGGGTCGGGGACCCAGTACTTC. Its protein is CASSQDPGSGTQYF.

The chain joins TRBV7-8 to TRBJ2-3; the match to TRBD2 covers 13 bases. Losses at the gene ends were 5 bases for V and 2 bases for J; bases not matched to a gene: 7. CDR1 and CDR2 (germline): SGHVS, FQNEAQ. This CDR3 spans 17 amino acids. The CDR3 loop reads CASSQGTSGIVTDTQYF. Written as DNA, the CDR3 is TGTGCCAGCAGCCAAGGGACTAGCGGGATTGTCACAGATACGCAGTATTTT.

This chain joins TRBV29-1 and TRBJ2-7, with 7 bases matching TRBD2. This CDR3 has 15 amino acids. The V gene's germline CDR1 is SQVTM and CDR2 ANQGSEA. V lost 1 base, J lost 4 bases, and 10 bases stayed unmatched. The CDR3 sequence is CSVEVLGGVTYEQYF. The CDR3 nucleotides read TGCAGCGTTGAAGTACTGGGGGGGGTAACGTACGAGCAGTACTTC.